Listed here is a single T cell receptor beta chain. Its specificity is unknown. The data were taken from a study of siplizumab effects on memory and regulatory T cells. Overall study findings and caveats: Major contributors to the alloresponse seemed to be naive T cells, which also appeared more diverse than memory cells. Tregs proliferating in siplizumab cultures lacked confirmation of their suppressive function. Alloreactive sequences traceable to unstimulated CD4+ memory cells were significantly reduced by siplizumab.

The protocol was immunoSEQ multiplex PCR, while the TCRdb copy is restricted to in-frame clones and leaves out a portion. In the table there are 80,000 to 130,000 clones, around 90% of which are singletons. Germline values: CDR1 MNHEY, CDR2 SVGAGI. V gave up 9 bases and J gave up 3 bases, with 14 bases separating them. The CDR3 is made up of 13 amino acids. The chain is built from TRBV6-5 and TRBJ2-5; possible D gene TRBD1, 6 bases. This clonotype was obtained from a human donor in good health. Some clones in this sample may be carry-over from other donors' samples. The sequenced material came from CD4+ T cells sorted from blood. Written as DNA, the CDR3 is TGTGCCAGTAGGGGGAGTTGGGAAGAGACCCAGTACTTC. Translating it yields CASRGSWEETQYF.